Shown below are 4 T cell receptor beta chains from a single sample sequenced in a study of beta chain features in type 1 diabetes. Expressed TCRB transcripts were sequenced, since all the RNA that had been isolated was reverse transcribed. TCRdb's copy holds only in-frame clones and misses some; the assay was immunoSEQ multiplex PCR. The repertoire has about 180,000 clones, 10% to 15% of them found once; the top ten carry 0.6% to 0.8%. The sequencing input was central memory CD4+ T cells from blood. The receptors were gathered from a woman between 18 and 29 years old in good health.

This clone was observed a few times. The chain uses TRBV11-2 and TRBJ2-3; D might be TRBD1 (5 bases). The V gene's germline CDR1 is SGHAT and CDR2 FQNNGV. The CDR3 length is 14 residues. The V gene lost 1 base and the J gene lost 6 bases, with 11 bases spanning the gap. The CDR3 sequence is CASSLGSRADTQYF. In nucleotides, the CDR3 is TGTGCCAGCAGCTTAGGAAGCAGGGCGGATACGCAGTATTTT.

The table lists this clone with a few counts. This rearrangement joins TRBV19 to TRBJ2-2, with TRBD2 matching 12 bases. CDR3 size: 15 residues. The V and J ends lost 7 bases and 3 bases, in that order; junction bases with no gene match: 3. Germline loops: CDR1 LNHDA, CDR2 SQIVND (reference sequence). Here the CDR3 reads CASTGTSGHTGELFF. The DNA of the CDR3 is TGTGCCAGTACCGGGACTAGCGGGCACACCGGGGAGCTGTTTTTT.

This chain links TRBV29-1 with TRBJ2-3, with TRBD2 matching 11 bases. This CDR3 is built from 16 residues. Trimming removed 3 bases from V and 1 base from J; junction bases left unmatched: 6. Germline loops: CDR1 SQVTM, CDR2 ANQGSEA. CDR3 sequence (DNA): TGCAGCGTTGATACTAGCGGGAGAACGGGCACAGATACGCAGTATTTT. Translated: CSVDTSGRTGTDTQYF.

A few counts support this clone. The chain recombines TRBV4-1 with TRBJ1-2; a weak D match, TRBD1 (5 bases). This CDR3 has 16 amino acids. The germline V gene has CDR1 MGHRA and CDR2 YSYEKL. Trimming took off 0 bases at V and 4 bases at J, with 15 bases between the two ends. CDR3 nucleotides: TGCGCCAGCAGCCAAGATTCCAGACAGAAATTCTATGGCTACACCTTC. This encodes CASSQDSRQKFYGYTF.